This T cell receptor (beta chain) was obtained from a study of CD4 T cells in relation to SARS-CoV-2 and coronaviruses. Background on the study: Two subjects were Hispanic; patients were roughly 8 males and a handful of females.

Note on this clone: Its target is unknown.

CD4 enrichment then naive enrichment separated naive from memory CD4+ cells. Naive and memory CD4+ T cell DNA was deep-sequenced without culture. Sequencing used immunoSEQ multiplex PCR; TCRdb keeps in-frame clones, though not all of them. The repertoire holds 35,000 to 40,000 clones, with roughly 90% as singletons. The study's findings and limits: Approximately 65% of donors had memory CD4+ clonotypes crossrecognizing SARS-CoV-2 and common cold coronavirus spike.

The origin of this receptor is an adult with COVID-19. The sequenced sample consisted of memory CD4+ T cells from PBMCs.

The CDR3 DNA follows: TGCGCCAGCAGCTTCAACTCGTTGGCCCAGTACTTC. It encodes CASSFNSLAQYF. The rearrangement joins TRBV5-1 to TRBJ2-5, with D unresolved. The V gene lost 2 bases and the J gene lost 9 bases, with 11 bases spanning the gap. CDR1 and CDR2 from the germline V gene are SGHRS and YFSETQ. This CDR3 region has 12 residues.